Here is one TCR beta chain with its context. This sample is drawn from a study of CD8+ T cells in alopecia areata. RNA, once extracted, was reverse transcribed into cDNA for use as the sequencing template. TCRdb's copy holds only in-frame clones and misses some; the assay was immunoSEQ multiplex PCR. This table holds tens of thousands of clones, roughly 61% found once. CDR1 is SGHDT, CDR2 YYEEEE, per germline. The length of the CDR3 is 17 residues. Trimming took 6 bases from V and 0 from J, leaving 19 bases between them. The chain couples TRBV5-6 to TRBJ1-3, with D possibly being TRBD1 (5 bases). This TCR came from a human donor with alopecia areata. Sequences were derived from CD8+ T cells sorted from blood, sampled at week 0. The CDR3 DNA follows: TGTGCCAGCAACTACCAAGGGGTTTTGGTCTCTGGAAACACCATATATTTT. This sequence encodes CASNYQGVLVSGNTIYF.